What follows describes a single T cell receptor (beta chain). Its target is unknown. The sample comes from a study of cytomegalovirus exposure and HLA in healthy donors. Study background: Genotyping of 430 or so donors showed that about 83% belonged to the Caucasian-associated ancestry cluster.

PCR involved 60 Vbeta and 13 Jbeta primers. Some clones are missing from TCRdb's copy, which holds only in-frame ones; the method was immunoSEQ multiplex PCR. The sample yields approximately 92,000 clones, about 70% seen once. Whole-study results and caveats: An analysis was carried out at a later point. It showed that HLA-associated TCR beta chains were more clonally expanded than equally common non-associated chains. Overall, approximately 150 TCR beta chains were annotated as cytomegalovirus-associated. As a later analysis showed, several of the most significant clusters appeared to be linked to common viral pathogens.

In germline, CDR1 is MNHNS, CDR2 SASEGT. The V segment lost 3 bases and the J segment 6 bases; nucleotides outside the gene matches: 5. The CDR3 has 15 amino acids. Material: PBMCs. This clonotype originated in a man in his sixties in good health and CMV-seronegative. This chain uses TRBV6-1 with TRBJ2-2, with 9 positions matching TRBD1. CDR3 in DNA: TGTGCCAGCAGTGACAGGACAGGGGAGTCCGGGGAGCTGTTTTTT. Amino acids: CASSDRTGESGELFF.